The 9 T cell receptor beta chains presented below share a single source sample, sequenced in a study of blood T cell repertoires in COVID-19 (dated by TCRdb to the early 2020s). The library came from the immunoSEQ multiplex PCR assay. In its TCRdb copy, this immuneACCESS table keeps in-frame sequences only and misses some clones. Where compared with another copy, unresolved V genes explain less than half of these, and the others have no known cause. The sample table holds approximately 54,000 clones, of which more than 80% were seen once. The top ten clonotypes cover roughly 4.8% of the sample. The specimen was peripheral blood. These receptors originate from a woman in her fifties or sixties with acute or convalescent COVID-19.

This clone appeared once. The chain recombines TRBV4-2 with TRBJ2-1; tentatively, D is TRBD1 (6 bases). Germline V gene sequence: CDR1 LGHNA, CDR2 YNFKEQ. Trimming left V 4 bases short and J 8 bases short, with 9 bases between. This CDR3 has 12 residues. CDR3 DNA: TGTGCCAGCAGCCGGACAGTTGATGAGCAGTTCTTC. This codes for CASSRTVDEQFF.

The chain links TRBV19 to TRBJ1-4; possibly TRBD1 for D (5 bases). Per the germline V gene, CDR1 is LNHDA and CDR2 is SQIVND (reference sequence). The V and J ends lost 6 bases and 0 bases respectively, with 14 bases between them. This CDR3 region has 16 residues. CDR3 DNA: TGTGCCAGTAGCAGACAGCTCCTCGCAACTAATGAAAAACTGTTTTTT. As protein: CASSRQLLATNEKLFF.

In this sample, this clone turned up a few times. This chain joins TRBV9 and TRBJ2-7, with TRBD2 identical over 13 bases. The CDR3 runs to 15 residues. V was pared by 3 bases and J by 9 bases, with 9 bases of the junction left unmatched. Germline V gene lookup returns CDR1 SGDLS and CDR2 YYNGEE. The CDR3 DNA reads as TGTGCCAGCAGCGGAGGACTAGCGGGAGTCCGTCGGCAGTACTTC. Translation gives CASSGGLAGVRRQYF. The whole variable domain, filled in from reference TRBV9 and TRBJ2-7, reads DSGVTQTPKHLITATGQRVTLRCSPRSGDLSVYWYQQSLDQGLQFLIQYYNGEERAKGNILERFSAQQFPDLHSELNLSSLELGDSALYFCASSGGLAGVRRQYFGPGTRLTVT.

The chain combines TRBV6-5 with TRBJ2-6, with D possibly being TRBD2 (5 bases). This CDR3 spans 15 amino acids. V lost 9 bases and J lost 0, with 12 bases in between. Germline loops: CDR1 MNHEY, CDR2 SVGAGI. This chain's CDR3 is CASIGRGSGANVLTF. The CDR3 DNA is TGTGCCAGTATAGGACGGGGCTCTGGGGCCAACGTCCTGACTTTC.

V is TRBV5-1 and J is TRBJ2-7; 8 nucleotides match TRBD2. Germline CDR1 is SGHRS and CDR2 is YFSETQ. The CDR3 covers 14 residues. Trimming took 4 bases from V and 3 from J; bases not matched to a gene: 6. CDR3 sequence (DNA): TGCGCCAGCAGCGCCGGGACTAGTATCTACGAGCAGTACTTC. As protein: CASSAGTSIYEQYF.

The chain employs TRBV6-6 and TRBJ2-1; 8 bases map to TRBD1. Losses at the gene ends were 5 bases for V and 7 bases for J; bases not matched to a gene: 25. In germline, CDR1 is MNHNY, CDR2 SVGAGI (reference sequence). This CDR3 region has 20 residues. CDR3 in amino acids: CASSPPMGTGRAGHPNEQFF. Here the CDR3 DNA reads TGTGCCAGCAGTCCCCCCATGGGGACAGGACGTGCCGGGCACCCGAATGAGCAGTTCTTC.

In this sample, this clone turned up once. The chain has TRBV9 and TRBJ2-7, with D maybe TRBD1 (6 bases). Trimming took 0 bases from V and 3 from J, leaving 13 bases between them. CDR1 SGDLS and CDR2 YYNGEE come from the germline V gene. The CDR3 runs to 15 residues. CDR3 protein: CASSVVAGENYEQYF. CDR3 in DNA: TGTGCCAGCAGCGTAGTGGCAGGGGAGAACTACGAGCAGTACTTC.

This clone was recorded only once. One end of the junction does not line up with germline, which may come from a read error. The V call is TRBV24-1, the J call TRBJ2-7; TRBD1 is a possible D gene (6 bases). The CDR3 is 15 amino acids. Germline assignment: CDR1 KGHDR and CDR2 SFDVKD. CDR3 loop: CATSDGVGQNYKQYF. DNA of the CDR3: TGTGCCACCAGTGATGGTGTGGGACAAAACTACAAGCAGTACTTC.

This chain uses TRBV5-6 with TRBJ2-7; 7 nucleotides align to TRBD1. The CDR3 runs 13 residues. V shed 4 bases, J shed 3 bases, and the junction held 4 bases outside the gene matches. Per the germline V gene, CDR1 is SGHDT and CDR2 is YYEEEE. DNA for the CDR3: TGTGCCAGCAGCCGGACAGGTTTCTACGAGCAGTACTTC. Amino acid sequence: CASSRTGFYEQYF.